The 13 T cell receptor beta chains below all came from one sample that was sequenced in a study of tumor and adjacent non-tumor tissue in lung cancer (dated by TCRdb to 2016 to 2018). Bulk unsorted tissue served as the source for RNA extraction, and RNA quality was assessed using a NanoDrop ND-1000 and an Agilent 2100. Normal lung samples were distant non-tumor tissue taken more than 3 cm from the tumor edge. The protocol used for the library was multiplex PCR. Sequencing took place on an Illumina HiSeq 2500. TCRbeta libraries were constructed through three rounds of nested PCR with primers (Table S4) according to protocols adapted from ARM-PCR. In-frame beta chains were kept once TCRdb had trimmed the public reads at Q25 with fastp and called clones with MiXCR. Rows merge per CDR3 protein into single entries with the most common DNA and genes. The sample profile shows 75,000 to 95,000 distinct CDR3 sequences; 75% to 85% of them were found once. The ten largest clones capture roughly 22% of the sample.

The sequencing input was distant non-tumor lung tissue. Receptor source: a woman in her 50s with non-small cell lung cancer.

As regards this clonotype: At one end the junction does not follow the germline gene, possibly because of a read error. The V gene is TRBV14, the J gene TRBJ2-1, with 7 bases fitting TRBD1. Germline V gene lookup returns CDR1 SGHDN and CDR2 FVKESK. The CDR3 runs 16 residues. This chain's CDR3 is CASCQVGRGLREEQFF. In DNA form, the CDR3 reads TGTGCCAGCTGCCAAGTGGGAAGGGGGCTTCGCGAAGAGCAGTTCTTC. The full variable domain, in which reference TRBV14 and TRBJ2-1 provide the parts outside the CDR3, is EAGVTQFPSHSVIEKGQTVTLRCDPISGHDNLYWYRRVMGKEIKFLLHFVKESKQDESGMPNNRFLAERTGGTYSTLKVQPAELEDSGVYFCASCQVGRGLREEQFFGPGTRLTVL.

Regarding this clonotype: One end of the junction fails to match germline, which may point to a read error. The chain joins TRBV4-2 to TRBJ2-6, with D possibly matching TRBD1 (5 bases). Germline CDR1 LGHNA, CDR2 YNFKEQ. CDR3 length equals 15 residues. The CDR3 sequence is CASSLSRPGADVLTF. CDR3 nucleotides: TGTGCCAGCAGCCTCAGTCGCCCTGGGGCCGACGTCCTGACTTTC.

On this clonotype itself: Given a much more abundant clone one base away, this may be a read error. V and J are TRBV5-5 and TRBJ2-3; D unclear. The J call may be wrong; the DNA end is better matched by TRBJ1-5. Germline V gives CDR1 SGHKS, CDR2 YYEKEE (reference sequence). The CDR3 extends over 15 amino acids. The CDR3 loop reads CASSRWGERPDTQHF. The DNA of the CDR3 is TGTGCCAGCAGCCGGTGGGGAGAGCGGCCAGATACGCAGCATTTT.

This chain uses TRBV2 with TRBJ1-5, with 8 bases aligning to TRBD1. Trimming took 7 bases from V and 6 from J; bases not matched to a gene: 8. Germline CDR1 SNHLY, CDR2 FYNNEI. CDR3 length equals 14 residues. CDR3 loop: CASNLGQGVQPQHF. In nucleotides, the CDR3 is TGTGCCAGCAATCTAGGACAGGGTGTTCAGCCCCAGCATTTT.

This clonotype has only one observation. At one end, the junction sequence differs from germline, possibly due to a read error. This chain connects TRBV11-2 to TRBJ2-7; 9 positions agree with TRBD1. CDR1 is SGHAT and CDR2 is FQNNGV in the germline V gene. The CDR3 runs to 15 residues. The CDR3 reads CVSITGTGRTYEQYF. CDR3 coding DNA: TGCGTCAGTATCACCGGGACAGGGCGCACCTACGAGCAGTACTTC. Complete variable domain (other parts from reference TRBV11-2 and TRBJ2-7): EAGVAQSPRYKIIEKRQSVAFWCNPISGHATLYWYQQILGQGPKLLIQFQNNGVVDDSQLPKDRFSAERLKGVDSTLKIQPAKLEDSAVYLCVSITGTGRTYEQYFGPGTRLTVT.

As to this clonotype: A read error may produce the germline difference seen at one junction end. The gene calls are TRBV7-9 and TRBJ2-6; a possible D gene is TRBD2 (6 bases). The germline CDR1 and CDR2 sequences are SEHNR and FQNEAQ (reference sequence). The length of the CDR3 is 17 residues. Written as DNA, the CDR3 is TGTGCCAGCAGCCCAATAGACGGGAGCTCTGGGGCCAACGTCCCGACTTTC. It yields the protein CASSPIDGSSGANVPTF.

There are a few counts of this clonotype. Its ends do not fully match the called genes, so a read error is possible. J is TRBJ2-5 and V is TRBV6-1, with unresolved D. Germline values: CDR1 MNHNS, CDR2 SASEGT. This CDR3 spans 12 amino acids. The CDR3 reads CASGHSQETQYF. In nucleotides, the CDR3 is TGTGCCAGCGGTCACAGCCAAGAGACCCAGTATTTC.

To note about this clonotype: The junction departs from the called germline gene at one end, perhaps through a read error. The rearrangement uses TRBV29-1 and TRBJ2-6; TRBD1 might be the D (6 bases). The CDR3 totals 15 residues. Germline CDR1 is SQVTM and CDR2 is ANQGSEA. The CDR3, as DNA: TGCAGCGTGGGGGCTTACGCCTCTGGGGCCAACGTCTTGACTTTC. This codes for CSVGAYASGANVLTF.

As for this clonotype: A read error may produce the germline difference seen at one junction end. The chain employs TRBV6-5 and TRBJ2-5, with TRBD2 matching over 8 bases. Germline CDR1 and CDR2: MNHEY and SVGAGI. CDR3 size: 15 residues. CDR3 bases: TGTACCAGCAGTATTAGCGGGGAGGGGGGGGAGACCCAGTACTTC. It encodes CTSSISGEGGETQYF.

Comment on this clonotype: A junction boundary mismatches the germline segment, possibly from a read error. The CDR3 coding sequence is TGTGCCGGCAGGGAGGGGCCAGGGGAGACCTACGAGCAATACTTC. Residues: CAGREGPGETYEQYF. J is TRBJ2-7 and V is TRBV6-1, with D possibly TRBD2 on 7 matching bases. Germline V lookup: CDR1 MNHNS, CDR2 SASEGT. The CDR3 totals 15 residues.

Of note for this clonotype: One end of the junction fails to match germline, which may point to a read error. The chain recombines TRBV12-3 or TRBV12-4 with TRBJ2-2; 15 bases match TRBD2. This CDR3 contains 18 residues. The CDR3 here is CVSRGLAGGSGVTGKLFF. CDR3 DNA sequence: TGTGTCAGCAGAGGACTAGCGGGAGGGTCAGGAGTCACCGGGAAGCTGTTTTTT.

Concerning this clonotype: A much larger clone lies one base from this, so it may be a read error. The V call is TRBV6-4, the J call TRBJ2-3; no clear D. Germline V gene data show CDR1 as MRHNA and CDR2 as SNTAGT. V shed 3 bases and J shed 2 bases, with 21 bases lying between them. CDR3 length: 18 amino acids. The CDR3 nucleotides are TGTGCCAGCAGTGAGGATCGCGGTTCCTCACCATACACAGATACGCAGTATTTT. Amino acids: CASSEDRGSSPYTDTQYF.

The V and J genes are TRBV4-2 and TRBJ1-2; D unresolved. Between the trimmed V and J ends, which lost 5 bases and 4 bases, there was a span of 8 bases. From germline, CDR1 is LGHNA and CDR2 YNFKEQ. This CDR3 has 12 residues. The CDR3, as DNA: TGTGCCAGCAGCATCGGAAGCTATGGCTACACCTTC. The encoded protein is CASSIGSYGYTF.